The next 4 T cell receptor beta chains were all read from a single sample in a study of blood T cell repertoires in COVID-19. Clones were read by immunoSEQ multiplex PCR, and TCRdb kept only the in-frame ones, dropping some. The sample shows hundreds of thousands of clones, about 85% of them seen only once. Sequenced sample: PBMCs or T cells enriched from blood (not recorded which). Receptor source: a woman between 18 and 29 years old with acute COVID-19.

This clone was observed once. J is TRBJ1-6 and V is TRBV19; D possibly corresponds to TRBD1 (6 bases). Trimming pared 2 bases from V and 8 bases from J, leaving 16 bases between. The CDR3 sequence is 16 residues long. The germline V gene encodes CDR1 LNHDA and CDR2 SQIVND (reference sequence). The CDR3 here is CASSIMTGVVDSPLHF. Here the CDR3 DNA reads TGTGCCAGTAGTATAATGACAGGAGTTGTCGATTCACCCCTCCACTTT.

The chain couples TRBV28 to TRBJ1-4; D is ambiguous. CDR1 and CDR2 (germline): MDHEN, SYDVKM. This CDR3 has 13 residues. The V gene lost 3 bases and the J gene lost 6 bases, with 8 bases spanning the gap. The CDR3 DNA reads TGTGCCAGCAGTTTGGGCGCAGATGAAAAACTGTTTTTT. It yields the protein CASSLGADEKLFF. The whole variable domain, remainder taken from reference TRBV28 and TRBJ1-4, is DVKVTQSSRYLVKRTGEKVFLECVQDMDHENMFWYRQDPGLGLRLIYFSYDVKMKEKGDIPEGYSVSREKKERFSLILESASTNQTSMYLCASSLGADEKLFFGSGTQLSVL.

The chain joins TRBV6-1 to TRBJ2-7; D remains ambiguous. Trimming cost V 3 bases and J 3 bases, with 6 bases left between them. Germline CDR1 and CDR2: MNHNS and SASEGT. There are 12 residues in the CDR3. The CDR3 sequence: CASSETLYEQYF. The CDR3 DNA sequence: TGTGCCAGCAGTGAGACACTCTACGAGCAGTACTTC.

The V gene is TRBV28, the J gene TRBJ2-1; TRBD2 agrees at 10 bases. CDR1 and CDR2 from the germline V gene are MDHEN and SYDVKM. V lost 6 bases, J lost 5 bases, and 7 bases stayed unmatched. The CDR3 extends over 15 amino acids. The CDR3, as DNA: TGTGCCAGCAGCCCCGGGACTAGCGACCACAATGAGCAGTTCTTC. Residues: CASSPGTSDHNEQFF. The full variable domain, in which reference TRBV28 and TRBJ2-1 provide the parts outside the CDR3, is DVKVTQSSRYLVKRTGEKVFLECVQDMDHENMFWYRQDPGLGLRLIYFSYDVKMKEKGDIPEGYSVSREKKERFSLILESASTNQTSMYLCASSPGTSDHNEQFFGPGTRLTVL.